Included here is one T cell receptor beta chain sequence, with context. The source of the sample is a study of blood T cell repertoires in COVID-19. About the study: Specimens from acute and convalescent COVID-19 originated in the United States, Italy and Spain.

Adults between about 18 and 95 years of age took part from some 25 US areas. Resolution of symptoms, clearance, or two negative PCRs was present in recovered Cohort 3 donors. This CDR3 region has 15 residues. Germline CDR1 is SGHRS and CDR2 is YFSETQ. The junction had 5 bases not matched to a gene; V was cut back by 3 bases and J by 4 bases. In the study's own analysis: Scientists estimated how many nucleated cells there were by amplifying reference gene primers. The protocol was immunoSEQ multiplex PCR, while the TCRdb copy is restricted to in-frame clones and leaves out a portion. Clone size and V and J calls were adopted from that table, with D and trimming inferred from the DNA. The sample includes around 300,000 clones, 75% to 90% of them seen just once.

The TCR was taken from a man aged 25-45 years who had recovered from COVID-19. The chain recombines TRBV5-1 with TRBJ2-3; TRBD1 matches 10 bases. The specimen was PBMCs or T cells enriched from blood (not recorded which). DNA of the CDR3: TGCGCCAGCAGCTCGCACGGGACAGGGGCAGATACGCAGTATTTT. It codes for CASSSHGTGADTQYF.